This TCR beta chain is drawn from a study of OX40 agonist ivuxolimab in advanced cancers. Overall study: Antecedent anti-PD-1, anti-PD-L1 or anti-CTLA-4 therapy was permissible, with under 50% having received some.

About this clone itself: Its antigen is unknown.

Sequencing used immunoSEQ multiplex PCR; TCRdb keeps in-frame clones, though not all of them. This sample has about 28,000 clones, with approximately 84% found just once. The CDR3 consists of 16 residues. Germline V lookup: CDR1 MNHNS, CDR2 SASEGT. Unmatched junction bases numbered 9, after V lost 2 bases and J lost 4 bases. The study's findings and limits: It was also the case that some nonresponders had low normalized T-cell clonal expansion. The mean number of expanded clones was higher in CD8+ T cells than in CD4+.

The V call is TRBV6-1, the J call TRBJ2-7, with 9 bases that match TRBD2. Sequenced material: CD4+ or CD8+ T cells sorted from blood, taken in a trial of the OX40 agonist ivuxolimab. The clonotype was recovered from an adult with an advanced solid tumor such as melanoma, head and neck, liver or kidney cancer. CDR3 coding DNA: TGTGCCAGCAGTGAATGGTTCTCGCGGGAGGGGTACGAGCAGTACTTC. Translating it yields CASSEWFSREGYEQYF.